What follows are 22 T cell receptor beta chains derived from one specimen sequenced in a study of blood T cells in healthy people across ages. Using a J-beta primer mix together with a sample-barcoded 5' primer, a second PCR was run for about 6 to 11 cycles. TCRdb called the 5' RACE reads again in MiXCR, with one record for every CDR3 protein. The repertoire holds over 450,000 distinct CDR3 sequences, about 25% seen once, with around 10% in the top ten. The sample also formed part of further work on T cells of mothers and their children.

The sequenced sample consisted of blood. The receptors shown here come from a boy between 10 and 17 years old in good health.

This clonotype has a handful of counts. Compared with germline, one end of the junction differs, possibly owing to a read error. The chain links TRBV6-2 or TRBV6-3 to TRBJ2-5; no reliable D call. The end of the DNA fits TRBJ2-1 better, so the J call may be wrong. Germline CDR1 is MNHEY and CDR2 is SVGEGT. The CDR3 totals 14 residues. Here the CDR3 DNA reads TGTGCCAGCAGTTACTACAGAACGGCCAATGGGCAGTTCTTC. This translates into CASSYYRTANGQFF.

V and J are TRBV7-2 and TRBJ1-2; D is possibly TRBD1 (5 bases). V lost 1 base to trimming and J lost 6 bases, with 15 bases between them. Looked up from germline, CDR1 is SGHTA and CDR2 is FQGNSA. The CDR3 length is 15 residues. The CDR3 protein is CASSLGGGLGDGYTF. CDR3 in DNA: TGTGCCAGCAGCTTAGGGGGGGGGTTAGGCGATGGCTACACCTTC.

This clonotype came up a few times. The chain carries TRBV20-1 and TRBJ1-1; tentative D call: TRBD1 (6 bases). Trimming removed 5 bases at V and 6 bases at J, with 34 bases between. Germline assignment: CDR1 DFQATT and CDR2 SNEGSKA (reference sequence). CDR3 size: 19 residues. The CDR3 spells CSAQGRAGVLLEGVSEAFF. The CDR3 DNA sequence: TGCAGTGCTCAAGGGCGTGCAGGGGTGCTCTTGGAGGGAGTTTCTGAAGCTTTCTTT.

A remark on this clonotype: The junction departs from the called germline gene at one end, perhaps through a read error. CDR3 in amino acids: CASSQQSTPNLESYVYTF. The DNA of the CDR3 is TGCGCCAGCAGCCAACAAAGTACCCCGAATCTAGAATCCTATGTCTACACCTTC. The chain recombines TRBV4-1 with TRBJ1-2, with D uncertain. The CDR3 runs 18 residues. Per germline, CDR1 MGHRA and CDR2 YSYEKL.

The chain is built from TRBV2 and TRBJ2-5; 9 nucleotides agree with TRBD2. The DNA end is a closer match to TRBJ2-1, so the J assignment may be wrong. The V gene's germline CDR1 is SNHLY and CDR2 FYNNEI. This CDR3 has 17 amino acids. For the CDR3, the DNA is TGTGCCAGCAGCCCCCTCTTAGCGGGAGAAGAGTGGAATGAGCAGTTCTTC. Protein: CASSPLLAGEEWNEQFF.

The chain employs TRBV6-1 and TRBJ1-2; perhaps TRBD1 as D (6 bases). Germline values: CDR1 MNHNS, CDR2 SASEGT. V shed 7 bases and J shed 4 bases, with 19 bases lying between them. The CDR3 has 15 amino acids. CDR3 DNA sequence: TGTGCCAGCACAGACCGAGGGTTGGGGGCCTATGGCTACACCTTC. This codes for CASTDRGLGAYGYTF.

V and J are TRBV18 and TRBJ1-1; D is perhaps TRBD1 (5 bases). CDR1 and CDR2 (germline): KGHSH, LQKENI. V was pared by 3 bases and J by 5 bases, with 13 bases between. This CDR3 has 14 residues. CDR3 protein: CASSPDRLGTEAFF. In nucleotides, the CDR3 is TGTGCCAGCTCACCCGACAGACTCGGGACTGAAGCTTTCTTT.

This clonotype appeared a single time. The chain is built from TRBV9 and TRBJ2-3, with no clear D. The CDR3 is made up of 14 amino acids. Germline CDR1 reads SGDLS; CDR2 reads YYNGEE. The germline V and J ends were trimmed by 3 bases and 2 bases, with 10 bases remaining between them. CDR3 region: CASSGFDLTDTQYF. In DNA, the CDR3 is TGTGCCAGCAGCGGATTCGATCTCACAGATACGCAGTATTTT.

This clonotype was seen only a few times. The chain recombines TRBV6-7 with TRBJ2-1; 7 nucleotides match TRBD2. TRBV6-7 is annotated as an ORF whose role is uncertain. The CDR3 has 18 residues. Trimming took 0 bases from V and 0 from J; bases not matched to a gene: 8. The CDR3 nucleotides are TGTGCCAGCAGTTACTCGACGAGCGGCGGGGGCTCCTACAATGAGCAGTTCTTC. Encoded protein: CASSYSTSGGGSYNEQFF.

This sequence joins TRBV29-1 and TRBJ2-3; 8 bases match TRBD1. CDR3 length equals 15 residues. CDR1 is SQVTM, CDR2 ANQGSEA, per germline. With 6 bases clipped from V and 4 bases from J, the junction kept 12 bases outside the gene matches. The chain's CDR3 is CSVTLNDRGSDTQYF. As DNA, the CDR3 is TGCAGCGTCACCCTAAACGACAGGGGTTCAGATACGCAGTATTTT.

The rearrangement uses TRBV5-1 and TRBJ1-2; a possible D gene is TRBD1 (5 bases). Germline V gene lookup returns CDR1 SGHRS and CDR2 YFSETQ. The CDR3 has 14 residues. The germline V and J ends were trimmed by 4 bases and 5 bases, with 15 bases remaining between them. As DNA, the CDR3 is TGCGCCAGCAGCCCGGGACTCCGGCAATATGGCTACACCTTC. Protein sequence: CASSPGLRQYGYTF.

This clonotype was observed a few times. V usage is TRBV20-1 and J usage is TRBJ2-3; D is ambiguous. V lost 3 bases to trimming and J lost 3 bases, with 10 bases between them. This CDR3 contains 13 residues. Germline V gene lookup returns CDR1 DFQATT and CDR2 SNEGSKA (reference sequence). The DNA for the CDR3 is TGCAGTGCTAGTCGCGAACCAACAGATACGCAGTATTTT. The encoded protein is CSASREPTDTQYF.

V usage is TRBV11-3 and J usage is TRBJ2-7; D may be TRBD2 (7 bases). The CDR3 runs to 15 residues. V gave up 5 bases and J gave up 6 bases, with 20 bases separating them. From germline, CDR1 is SGHNT and CDR2 YENEEA. The CDR3 reads CASSQRGATVAEQYF. DNA for the CDR3: TGTGCCAGCAGCCAACGGGGGGCGACAGTGGCCGAGCAGTACTTC.

This chain joins TRBV21-1 and TRBJ2-5; TRBD2 was called by the table and not checked on the DNA. TRBV21-1 is noted as a pseudogene. CDR3 length: 15 amino acids. CDR3 bases: TGTGCCAGCAGCAAAGAACGCCAGGCGGGAGAGACCCAGTACTTC. Translation gives CASSKERQAGETQYF.

This clonotype was seen only a few times. V is TRBV20-1 and J is TRBJ2-1, with D perhaps TRBD2 (6 bases). The DNA end lines up better with TRBJ2-7; the J call may be wrong. The CDR3 is 14 amino acids. CDR1 and CDR2 (germline): DFQATT, SNEGSKA (reference sequence). The CDR3 sequence is CSAKPGTPPYEQYF. CDR3 DNA sequence: TGCAGTGCTAAACCCGGGACTCCACCCTACGAGCAGTACTTC.

This clonotype occurred a few times. CDR3 bases: TGTGCCAGCTCACCCTCGGCCCAGGGGAATGAAAAACTGTTTTTT. Encoded protein: CASSPSAQGNEKLFF. The chain employs TRBV18 and TRBJ1-4; weak D call: TRBD1 (6 bases). V gave up 3 bases and J gave up 5 bases, with 13 bases separating them. CDR3 size: 15 residues. CDR1 is KGHSH and CDR2 is LQKENI in the germline V gene.

This clonotype has just a few counts. The rearrangement links TRBV2 to TRBJ2-2; the D gene is possibly TRBD1 (5 bases). CDR3 length equals 14 residues. Germline CDR1 reads SNHLY; CDR2 reads FYNNEI. With 7 bases removed from V and 1 base from J, the gap between germline ends came to 10 bases. CDR3 sequence reads: CASKTDRNTGELFF. CDR3 sequence (DNA): TGTGCCAGCAAGACCGACAGGAACACCGGGGAGCTGTTTTTT.

V is TRBV7-9 and J is TRBJ1-3, with D unresolved. CDR1 is SEHNR and CDR2 is FQNEAQ in the germline V gene (reference sequence). The CDR3 is 14 residues long. CDR3 amino acids: CAWSHAGSGNTIYF. CDR3 DNA sequence: TGTGCATGGTCACACGCGGGCTCTGGAAACACCATATATTTT.

V gene TRBV20-1 combines with J gene TRBJ1-2, with a weak D call TRBD1 (5 bases). V shed 8 bases and J shed 8 bases, with 18 bases lying between them. This CDR3 is 12 amino acids long. CDR1 DFQATT and CDR2 SNEGSKA come from the germline V gene (reference sequence). The CDR3 loop reads CSILGEGIGYTF. In DNA form, the CDR3 reads TGCAGTATACTTGGGGAGGGGATCGGCTACACCTTC.

About this clonotype: The junction shows a germline mismatch at one end, possibly a read error. The V gene is TRBV7-7, the J gene TRBJ2-5, with 9 bases identical to TRBD2. CDR1 SSHAT and CDR2 FNYEAQ come from the germline V gene (reference sequence). The CDR3 totals 16 residues. This CDR3 reads CASSLALAGAGETQYF. DNA of the CDR3: TGTGCTAGCAGCTTAGCGTTAGCGGGAGCCGGAGAGACCCAGTACTTC.

This clonotype was recorded a few times. DNA for the CDR3: TGTGCCAGCAATAGAGGGGCTAGCATAACCTACGAGCAGTACTTC. This gives the protein CASNRGASITYEQYF. The chain couples TRBV28 to TRBJ2-7; D is perhaps TRBD1 or TRBD2 (5 bases each). This CDR3 is built from 15 residues. CDR1 is MDHEN and CDR2 is SYDVKM in the germline V gene. Trimming removed 7 bases from V and 2 bases from J, with 18 bases in between.

This chain connects TRBV5-4 to TRBJ2-3, with TRBD2 identical over 7 bases. Germline CDR1 and CDR2: SGHNT and YYREEE (reference sequence). J lost 1 base, V lost 4 bases, and 9 bases had no gene match. This CDR3 has 16 residues. The CDR3 here is CASSGTGTTGTDTQYF. The CDR3 DNA reads as TGTGCCAGCAGCGGTACCGGGACTACCGGCACAGATACGCAGTATTTT.